This TCR beta chain was retrieved from a study of T-cell reconstitution after alpha-beta-depleted transplantation in children. General study findings and limits: A year had passed since transplant, and T-cell counts and diversity by then came mostly from newly produced T cells. Elevated TCRbeta diversity at day 60 was traced, in some patients, to surviving recipient T cells and thymic progenitors. It was reported that alpha-beta T cells came from several hundred expanded graft clones (about two months after transplant).

Germline V gives CDR1 SGHRS, CDR2 YFSETQ. The CDR3 contains 15 residues. This clonotype was detected ten times or more. What it recognizes is unknown. One end of the junction is discordant with germline, which a read error may explain. Preparation of the TCRbeta library involved a method that used unique molecular identifiers. From the PCR reads, TCRdb called clonotypes with MiXCR, one entry per CDR3 protein. The sample records hundreds of thousands of distinct CDR3 sequences, around 13% being singletons. The chain uses TRBV5-1 and TRBJ2-7, with TRBD1 matching 9 bases. The TCR sequence derives from a girl aged 2 to 10 with congenital amegakaryocytic thrombocytopenia, due to receive a stem cell transplant. This specimen consisted of PBMCs, obtained before TCRalphabeta/CD19-depleted stem cell transplant. This CDR3 is CASSSPGQGAYEQYF. As DNA, the CDR3 is TGTGCCAGCAGCTCGCCGGGACAGGGAGCCTACGAGCAGTACTTC.